This record looks at one T cell receptor beta chain sequence and its context. Its antigen remains unidentified. The data were taken from a study of regulatory T cells in long-lasting Graves disease. Study summary: Under 3 months of antithyroid drugs had been taken by newly diagnosed Graves' patients. Study outcomes and limitations: Preferential use of TRBV28, TRBJ1-2 and TRBJ2-5 was seen in persistent disease.

The time point here: newly diagnosed GD, antithyroid drugs for less than 3 months. RNA isolated from PBMCs was used to make the TCR library. J lost 9 bases, V lost 4 bases, and 10 bases had no gene match. The CDR3 is 14 residues long. Germline V gives CDR1 SGHRS, CDR2 YFSETQ. iRepertoire HTBI primers and Arm-PCR of CDR3 regions built TCR beta libraries. TCRdb reanalysed the multiplex PCR reads using MiXCR and keeps one entry per CDR3 protein. Of roughly 380,000 distinct CDR3 sequences in the sample, 15% were seen once. The specimen comprised peripheral blood mononuclear cells (PBMCs), sampled at new diagnosis, from a patient treated with antithyroid drugs. This receptor was taken from a female donor with Graves disease. The chain has TRBV5-1 and TRBJ2-4; 7 bases are shared with TRBD1. CDR3 DNA: TGCGCCAGCAGCGTCAGGGACAGAGGGGGCATTCAGTACTTC. This encodes CASSVRDRGGIQYF.